Listed below are T cell receptor beta chains from one sample, sequenced in a study of blood T cell repertoires in COVID-19. Sequencing was performed with immunoSEQ multiplex PCR; in TCRdb, only in-frame clones are kept and a portion is missing. The table includes around 230,000 clones, roughly 80% detected once. The sample comprised peripheral blood. These receptors all stem from a woman aged 80 or over with acute or convalescent COVID-19. CDR3s include the opening cysteine and the closing phenylalanine or tryptophan. The D gene is left open where the match is weak. Expanded clones are given a class, and other clones once, few, many or no size at all.

D gene	V gene	J gene	clone size	CDR3 DNA	CDR3 protein
.	TRBV3-1/TRBV3-2	TRBJ1-1	few	TGTGCCAGCAGCCATCAGGGCGGAACTGAAGCTTTCTTT	CASSHQGGTEAFF
.	TRBV28	TRBJ1-6	.	TGTGCCAGCAGTTTATCAGGGGTATCACCCCTCCACTTT	CASSLSGVSPLHF
.	TRBV29-1	TRBJ1-5	.	TGCAGCGTTGGGCAGAACAATCAGCCCCAGCATTTT	CSVGQNNQPQHF
.	TRBV28	TRBJ2-1	few	TGTGCCAGCAGTTTAAGCAGGGGCAATTACAATGAGCAGTTCTTC	CASSLSRGNYNEQFF
.	TRBV27	TRBJ2-5	.	TGTGCCAGCAGCCCTGACAGAAGAGGGACCCAGTACTTC	CASSPDRRGTQYF
.	TRBV11-2	TRBJ1-4	few	TGTGCCAGCAGCTTATCTTCGGTTGTGGGGAGAACATCTGTTGAAAAACTGTTTTTT	CASSLSSVVGRTSVEKLFF
TRBD1	TRBV28	TRBJ1-1	.	TGTGCCAGCAGGTTCGACAGGGGCTGGGGCACTGAAGCTTTCTTT	CASRFDRGWGTEAFF
TRBD2	TRBV28	TRBJ2-1	.	TGTGCCAGCAGCAGCCGGGGGGGCCATGAGCAGTTCTTC	CASSSRGGHEQFF
TRBD1	TRBV28	TRBJ2-7	many	TGTGCCAGCAGTTTAGGACAGGGGACCTACGAGCAGTACTTC	CASSLGQGTYEQYF
.	TRBV7-9	TRBJ1-3	few	TGTGCCAGCAGCTTATCGGGGGCTGGAAACACCATATATTTT	CASSLSGAGNTIYF
.	TRBV28	TRBJ1-1	.	TGTGCCAGCACCACTAGGAGGGAGGGAACCATGAACACTGAAGCTTTCTTT	CASTTRREGTMNTEAFF
TRBD1	TRBV2	TRBJ2-7	.	TGTGCCAGCAGTTACAGGGGGTCCGAGCAGTACTTC	CASSYRGSEQYF
TRBD2	TRBV28	TRBJ2-3	.	TGTGCCAGCAGGCCAGGACGGTTAGCGGGGACCGATACGCAGTATTTT	CASRPGRLAGTDTQYF
TRBD1	TRBV4-1	TRBJ2-7	.	TGCGCCAGCAGCCAAGGAAGGGACAGGTCTTACGAGCAGTACTTC	CASSQGRDRSYEQYF
.	TRBV5-4	TRBJ2-3	.	TGTGCCAGCAGCTTGGCCTCCTCTAGCACAGATACGCAGTATTTT	CASSLASSSTDTQYF
TRBD2	TRBV2	TRBJ2-7	.	TGTGCCAGCAGTGAAGGCGGGGGTGGATCTACGAAGCAGTACTTC	CASSEGGGGSTKQYF
.	TRBV10-1	TRBJ1-5	.	TGCGCCAGCAGTGAGATACAGGGCCAGCCCCAGCATTTT	CASSEIQGQPQHF
TRBD1	TRBV7-9	TRBJ1-6	.	TGTGCCAGCAGCTTAGCCCGAGGACAGGGGCATCCACCCCTCCACTTT	CASSLARGQGHPPLHF
.	TRBV3-1/TRBV3-2	TRBJ2-3	.	TGTGCCAGCAGCCAAGATCCCAACACAGATACGCAGTATTTT	CASSQDPNTDTQYF
.	TRBV5-6	TRBJ1-2	.	TGTGCCAGCAGCTTGGGGGTCAGCGTCAACTATGGCTACACCTTC	CASSLGVSVNYGYTF
TRBD1	TRBV19	TRBJ1-2	.	TGTGCCAGTAGTAGGGACAGGGGTGGCTACACCTTC	CASSRDRGGYTF
.	TRBV3-1/TRBV3-2	TRBJ1-1	once	TGTGCCAGCAGCCAAGCGGCGGGAGGGGCTGAAGCTTTCTTT	CASSQAAGGAEAFF
TRBD1	TRBV28	TRBJ1-1	.	TGTGCCAGCAGTCGGTCAGGGGGATCTGAAGCTTTCTTT	CASSRSGGSEAFF
.	TRBV28	TRBJ1-2	.	TGTGCCAGCAGTTCCGGGGGGGGATCCAGCTATGGCTACACCTTC	CASSSGGGSSYGYTF
.	TRBV5-1	TRBJ1-4	.	TGCGCCAGCAGCCCCACAGGGATTAATGAAAAACTGTTTTTT	CASSPTGINEKLFF
TRBD1	TRBV2	TRBJ1-5	.	TGTGCCAGCAGACCAGGGGGCATAGGTGGCAATCAGCCCCAGCATTTT	CASRPGGIGGNQPQHF
.	TRBV30	TRBJ1-1	.	TGTGCAGCGGAGGGAGGCGATCGGGGCACTGAAGCTTTCTTT	CAAEGGDRGTEAFF
TRBD2	TRBV19	TRBJ2-5	.	TGTGCCAGTAGTATAGCTGGGGGGGTATCCCCAGAGACCCAGTACTTC	CASSIAGGVSPETQYF
.	TRBV2	TRBJ2-1	.	TGTGCCAGCAGTGGCTGGCAGGGTGGTTACAATGAGCAGTTCTTC	CASSGWQGGYNEQFF
.	TRBV5-1	TRBJ2-5	.	TGCGCCAGCTCTGGCAGGCCGGATCAAGAGACCCAGTACTTC	CASSGRPDQETQYF
.	TRBV6-1	TRBJ2-1	.	TGTGCCAGCAGTGAGAAGCGTTGGCAGTTCTTC	CASSEKRWQFF
.	TRBV6-5	TRBJ1-3	.	TGTGCCAGCAGTTACTCGAGGGGGAACCCTGGAAACACCATATATTTT	CASSYSRGNPGNTIYF
.	TRBV19	TRBJ2-3	.	TGTGCCAGTAGTGCCGCAGGGGCAGATACGCAGTATTTT	CASSAAGADTQYF
.	TRBV18	TRBJ2-7	once	TGTGCCAGCTCACCTGGGCTCTACGAGCAGTACTTC	CASSPGLYEQYF
.	TRBV29-1	TRBJ2-3	.	TGCAGCGTTGAACTTCTTGATACGCAGTATTTT	CSVELLDTQYF